Listed below are T cell receptor beta chains from one sample, sequenced in a study of blood T cell repertoires in COVID-19. Sequencing was performed with immunoSEQ multiplex PCR; in TCRdb, only in-frame clones are kept and a portion is missing. The repertoire consists of approximately 180,000 clones, with around 79% occurring once and the leading ten covering approximately 27%. Sequencing used peripheral blood. These receptor sequences come from a woman between 70 and 85 years old with acute or convalescent COVID-19. CDR3s include the opening cysteine and the closing phenylalanine or tryptophan. D genes are given only for firm matches. Size is omitted from some rows. Given values are once, few, many or a class for expanded clones.

v_call	clone_size	j_call	cdr3_length	d_call	cdr3_nt	cdr3_aa
TRBV7-9	-	TRBJ2-1	16	-	TGTGCCAGCAGCAAAAGAGGGGGTTCCGGCTACAATGAGCAGTTCTTC	CASSKRGGSGYNEQFF
TRBV12-3/TRBV12-4	-	TRBJ1-1	13	-	TGTGCCAGCAGTTTTAGAGCAGAGACAAAAGCTTTCTTT	CASSFRAETKAFF
TRBV7-3	few	TRBJ1-1	13	-	TGTGCCAGTGGGCGGGGGCTGAACACTGAAGCTTTCTTT	CASGRGLNTEAFF
TRBV5-3	-	TRBJ1-2	15	TRBD1	TGTGCCAGAAGCGTAGACAGGGGGCGCGGCTATGGCTACACCTTC	CARSVDRGRGYGYTF
TRBV19	-	TRBJ1-5	14	TRBD1	TGTGCCAGTAGTTTAGACAGGGCAGGTCAGCCCCAGCATTTT	CASSLDRAGQPQHF
TRBV3-1/TRBV3-2	few	TRBJ2-7	14	-	TGTGCCAGCAGCCAATTACCCAGGACCTACGAGCAGTACTTC	CASSQLPRTYEQYF
TRBV10-3	-	TRBJ1-1	15	TRBD1	TGTGCCATCAGTGCCCCGACAGGGGGCAACACTGAAGCTTTCTTT	CAISAPTGGNTEAFF
TRBV24-1	-	TRBJ1-2	15	-	TGTGCCACCAGTGATTCGACGGACAGAGATTATGGCTACACCTTC	CATSDSTDRDYGYTF
TRBV14	-	TRBJ1-6	15	-	TGTGCCAGCAGCCCTTTACAGGGCCCCAATTCACCCCTCCACTTT	CASSPLQGPNSPLHF
TRBV9	-	TRBJ2-7	14	TRBD1	TGTGCCAGCAGCGGGGGGACAGTGGGAATCGAGCAGTACTTC	CASSGGTVGIEQYF
TRBV3-1/TRBV3-2	-	TRBJ2-5	13	-	TGTGCCAGCAGCCAAGGAGACCAAGAGACCCAGTACTTC	CASSQGDQETQYF
TRBV6-6	-	TRBJ1-5	14	-	TGTGCCAGCCACAGGGATTCTAGCAATCAGCCCCAGCATTTT	CASHRDSSNQPQHF
TRBV7-3	-	TRBJ2-2	16	TRBD2	TGTGCCAGCAGCCTGCTCGCTAGCGGAAACACCGGGGAGCTGTTTTTT	CASSLLASGNTGELFF
TRBV19	-	TRBJ1-2	15	TRBD1	TGTGCCAGTAGTACGACAGGGGGCTCTGGCCACGGCTACACCTTC	CASSTTGGSGHGYTF